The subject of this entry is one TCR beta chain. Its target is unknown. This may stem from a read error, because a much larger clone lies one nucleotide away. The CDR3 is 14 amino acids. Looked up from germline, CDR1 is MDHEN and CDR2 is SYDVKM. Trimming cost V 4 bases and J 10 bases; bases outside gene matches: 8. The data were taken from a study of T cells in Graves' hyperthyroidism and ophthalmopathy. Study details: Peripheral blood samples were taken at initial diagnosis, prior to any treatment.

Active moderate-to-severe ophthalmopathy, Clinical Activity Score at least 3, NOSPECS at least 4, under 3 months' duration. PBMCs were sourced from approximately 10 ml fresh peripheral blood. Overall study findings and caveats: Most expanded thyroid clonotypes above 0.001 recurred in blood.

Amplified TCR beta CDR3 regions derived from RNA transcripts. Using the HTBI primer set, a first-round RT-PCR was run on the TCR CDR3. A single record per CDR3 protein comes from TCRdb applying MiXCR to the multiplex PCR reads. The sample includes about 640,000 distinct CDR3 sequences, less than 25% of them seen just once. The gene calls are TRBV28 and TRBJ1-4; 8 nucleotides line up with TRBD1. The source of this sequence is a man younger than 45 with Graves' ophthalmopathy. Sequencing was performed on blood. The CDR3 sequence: CASSSAGQEGKLFF. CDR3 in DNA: TGTGCCAGCAGTTCAGCGGGACAGGAAGGAAAACTGTTTTTT.